This T cell receptor beta chain came from a study of T-cell reconstitution after alpha-beta-depleted transplantation in children. This clonotype turned up a few times. A library of TCRbeta sequences, prepared with unique molecular identifiers, was generated. MiXCR, run by TCRdb on the PCR reads, gives a single entry per CDR3 protein. The sample holds roughly 500,000 distinct CDR3 sequences, 32% seen once. Germline loops: CDR1 SGHRS, CDR2 YFSETQ. This CDR3 spans 15 amino acids. Trimming left V 4 bases short and J 2 bases short, with 10 bases between. The TCR sequence derives from a human donor who donated a stem cell graft to a child with aplastic anemia. The chain couples TRBV5-1 to TRBJ2-6, with a tentative D call TRBD1 (5 bases). This material consisted of PBMCs from the stem cell graft donor, taken from the stem cell graft. The CDR3 protein is CASSQPGPGANVLTF. The CDR3 region has the DNA TGCGCCAGCAGCCAGCCAGGGCCTGGGGCCAACGTCCTGACTTTC.